Each of the 28 T cell receptor beta chains below was sequenced from the same sample in a study of T cells in Graves' hyperthyroidism and ophthalmopathy. Authors of the study amplified TCR beta CDR3 regions from RNA transcripts. A first-round RT-PCR of the TCR CDR3 used the HTBI primer set. TCRdb reanalysed the multiplex PCR reads using MiXCR and keeps one entry per CDR3 protein. The sample holds nearly 600,000 distinct CDR3 sequences, over 11% seen once. The sample comprised blood. These receptors were obtained from a woman in her twenties or thirties with Graves' hyperthyroidism that later progressed to Graves' ophthalmopathy.

This clonotype was detected only a few times. The chain couples TRBV6-7 to TRBJ2-7; 9 nucleotides align to TRBD2. Being an ORF, TRBV6-7 has a function that is uncertain. V was clipped by 8 bases and J by 2 bases; unmatched bases: 13. The CDR3 has 16 amino acids. The CDR3 coding sequence is TGTGCCAGCGGCCCTTGCTGGCGGGAGGGCCCCTACGAGCAGTACTTC. Translating it yields CASGPCWREGPYEQYF.

This clonotype was counted many times. The chain links TRBV2 to TRBJ2-7; D gene unclear. The CDR3 is 12 amino acids. Germline lookup yields CDR1 SNHLY and CDR2 FYNNEI. With 3 bases removed from V and 2 bases from J, the gap between germline ends came to 5 bases. The CDR3 DNA reads as TGTGCCAGCAGTGATGGTGCCTACGAGCAGTACTTC. Translation: CASSDGAYEQYF. The variable domain in full, with the rest retrieved from reference TRBV2 and TRBJ2-7, is EPEVTQTPSHQVTQMGQEVILRCVPISNHLYFYWYRQILGQKVEFLVSFYNNEISEKSEIFDDQFSVERPDGSNFTLKIRSTKLEDSAMYFCASSDGAYEQYFGPGTRLTVT.

This clonotype was seen more than once but under ten times. The rearrangement uses TRBV6-1 and TRBJ2-7; tentative D call: TRBD1 (5 bases). The V and J ends lost 8 bases and 1 base respectively, with 15 bases between them. The V gene's germline CDR1 is MNHNS and CDR2 SASEGT. This CDR3 is 14 amino acids long. This CDR3 is CASSDRISSYEQYF. Written as DNA, the CDR3 is TGTGCCAGCTCAGACAGAATTTCTTCCTACGAGCAGTACTTC.

This clonotype was seen repeatedly, ten times or more. The germline gene is not matched at one end of the junction; a read error may be the cause. CDR3 residues: CSARDGGTHQETQYF. The CDR3 bases are TGCAGTGCTAGAGATGGGGGGACCCACCAAGAAACCCAGTACTTC. The rearrangement joins TRBV20-1 to TRBJ2-5; the D gene is possibly TRBD2 (6 bases). The germline gives CDR1 DFQATT, CDR2 SNEGSKA (reference sequence). This CDR3 region has 15 residues.

This clonotype was found many times. This chain links TRBV13 with TRBJ2-7; no firm D call. Germline V lookup: CDR1 PRHDT, CDR2 FYEKMQ (reference sequence). Trimming removed 5 bases at V and 3 bases at J, with 14 bases between. The CDR3 covers 14 residues. The CDR3 nucleotides read TGTGCCAGCAGCACGACCCCTCCGGGCTACGAGCAGTACTTC. This codes for CASSTTPPGYEQYF.

This clonotype was observed many times. J is TRBJ2-1 and V is TRBV19; D may be TRBD2 (6 bases). CDR1 and CDR2 (germline): LNHDA, SQIVND (reference sequence). This CDR3 is 16 amino acids long. Trimming removed 3 bases from V and 0 bases from J, with 12 bases in between. CDR3 protein: CASSIGGGVSYNEQFF. CDR3 coding DNA: TGTGCCAGTAGTATCGGCGGCGGGGTCTCCTACAATGAGCAGTTCTTC.

This clonotype has only a few counts. This chain links TRBV28 with TRBJ1-1; the D gene is possibly TRBD1 (6 bases). Trimming removed 3 bases at V and 5 bases at J, with 16 bases between. CDR3 size: 15 residues. The germline CDR1 and CDR2 sequences are MDHEN and SYDVKM. CDR3 DNA: TGTGCCAGCAGTTTCGGAGGGGCTCAGGGGACTGAAGCTTTCTTT. Residues: CASSFGGAQGTEAFF. The entire variable domain, with the rest obtained from reference TRBV28 and TRBJ1-1, is as follows: DVKVTQSSRYLVKRTGEKVFLECVQDMDHENMFWYRQDPGLGLRLIYFSYDVKMKEKGDIPEGYSVSREKKERFSLILESASTNQTSMYLCASSFGGAQGTEAFFGQGTRLTVV.

This clonotype was detected ten times or more. The J gene is TRBJ2-1, the V gene TRBV30; tentatively, D is TRBD2 (6 bases). The germline gives CDR1 GTSNPN, CDR2 SVGIG (reference sequence). The V gene lost 3 bases and the J gene lost 8 bases, with 17 bases spanning the gap. This CDR3 has 14 residues. The CDR3 DNA reads as TGTGCCTGGAGGTCGGGACTTTTCCTGGATGAGCAGTTCTTC. It yields the protein CAWRSGLFLDEQFF.

This clonotype appeared many times. CDR3: CASSRDINNYGYTF. CDR3 coding DNA: TGTGCCAGCAGTCGTGACATAAATAACTATGGCTACACCTTC. This sequence joins TRBV28 and TRBJ1-2; D unclear. CDR3 size: 14 residues. Germline lookup yields CDR1 MDHEN and CDR2 SYDVKM. The V gene lost 5 bases and the J gene lost 1 base, with 11 bases spanning the gap.

The chain uses TRBV18 and TRBJ1-4, with a possible D match to TRBD1 (5 bases). Trimming shortened V by 5 bases and J by 6 bases, and 16 bases separated the two germline ends. In germline, CDR1 is KGHSH, CDR2 LQKENI. The CDR3 length is 15 residues. The CDR3 spells CASSTGLGLDEKLFF. The CDR3 nucleotides are TGTGCCAGCTCAACAGGATTAGGGTTGGATGAAAAACTGTTTTTT.

Only a few counts were recorded for this clonotype. This chain links TRBV20-1 with TRBJ2-7; D tentatively reads TRBD1 or TRBD2 (6 bases each). The germline CDR1 and CDR2 sequences are DFQATT and SNEGSKA (reference sequence). This CDR3 comprises 16 residues. V lost 0 bases to trimming and J lost 0 bases, with 15 bases between them. CDR3 in amino acids: CSARDARGGSSYEQYF. The CDR3 DNA follows: TGCAGTGCTAGAGATGCCAGGGGAGGTAGCTCCTACGAGCAGTACTTC.

V and J are TRBV27 and TRBJ1-5; weak D call: TRBD1 (5 bases). The germline gives CDR1 MNHEY, CDR2 SMNVEV (reference sequence). This CDR3 has 14 amino acids. Trimming removed 7 bases from V and 7 bases from J, with 17 bases in between. CDR3 DNA sequence: TGTGCCAGCACCCGACGGGGACCGGAACAGCCCCAGCATTTT. Amino acid sequence: CASTRRGPEQPQHF.

This clonotype was counted many times. The rearrangement links TRBV10-3 to TRBJ2-3; tentative D call: TRBD2 (7 bases). The CDR3 is 15 amino acids. The V gene lost 6 bases and the J gene lost 2 bases, with 15 bases spanning the gap. CDR1 and CDR2 from the germline V gene are ENHRY and SYGVKD. The CDR3 here is CAISGTLASTDTQYF. The CDR3 DNA is TGTGCCATCAGCGGGACACTAGCGTCCACAGATACGCAGTATTTT.

This clonotype has only one observation. A far more abundant clone sits one base away, making this likely a read error. CDR3 DNA sequence: TGTGCCAGCTCACCACAGAACACCGTGGAGCTGTTTTTT. Amino acid sequence: CASSPQNTVELFF. This chain uses TRBV18 with TRBJ2-2; D is unclear. The germline CDR1 and CDR2 sequences are KGHSH and LQKENI. CDR3 length equals 13 residues. The full variable domain, its missing parts supplied by reference TRBV18 and TRBJ2-2, is NAGVMQNPRHLVRRRGQEARLRCSPMKGHSHVYWYRQLPEEGLKFMVYLQKENIIDESGMPKERFSAEFPKEGPSILRIQQVVRGDSAAYFCASSPQNTVELFFGEGSRLTVL.

This clonotype was seen repeatedly, ten times or more. The chain employs TRBV11-2 and TRBJ2-3; 9 positions agree with TRBD1. The length of the CDR3 is 16 residues. Germline values: CDR1 SGHAT, CDR2 FQNNGV. J lost 1 base, V lost 6 bases, and 8 bases had no gene match. The CDR3 protein is CASRVYRDRGTDTQYF. As DNA, the CDR3 is TGTGCCAGCAGGGTTTACCGGGACAGGGGCACAGATACGCAGTATTTT.

This clonotype was found many times. The V call is TRBV11-2, the J call TRBJ2-7; 10 bases map to TRBD2. The J segment lost 2 bases and the V segment lost 5 bases, leaving 3 bases of the junction unmatched. The CDR3 is 14 residues long. Looked up from germline, CDR1 is SGHAT and CDR2 is FQNNGV. The CDR3 loop reads CASSHGLAAYEQYF. In DNA, the CDR3 is TGTGCCAGCAGCCACGGACTAGCGGCCTACGAGCAGTACTTC.

There are many counts of this clonotype. The rearrangement joins TRBV11-1 to TRBJ2-1; D call uncertain. V was shortened by 1 base and J by 6 bases, with 13 bases between the two germline ends. The length of the CDR3 is 15 residues. CDR1 is SGHAT, CDR2 FQDESV, per germline (reference sequence). This CDR3 is CASSLGLTAGNEQFF. The DNA for the CDR3 is TGTGCCAGCAGCTTAGGGCTAACCGCAGGCAATGAGCAGTTCTTC.

This clonotype was detected many times. The chain carries TRBV5-1 and TRBJ1-5, with D uncertain. The CDR3 is 13 amino acids. The V end lost 2 bases, the J end lost 4 bases, and 7 bases lay between the germline ends. Germline-derived CDR1 and CDR2 are SGHRS and YFSETQ. CDR3 nucleotides: TGCGCCAGCAGCTTTGGGGTTAATCAGCCCCAGCATTTT. As protein: CASSFGVNQPQHF.

This clonotype showed up many times. The rearrangement links TRBV5-1 to TRBJ2-7, with 8 bases lining up with TRBD2. The CDR3 runs 14 residues. Trimming removed 2 bases from V and 2 bases from J; junction bases left unmatched: 3. Germline values: CDR1 SGHRS, CDR2 YFSETQ. The CDR3 DNA reads as TGCGCCAGCAGCTTTAGCGGGATTACCTACGAGCAGTACTTC. Translating gives CASSFSGITYEQYF.

This clonotype was found many times. The chain combines TRBV6-2 or TRBV6-3 with TRBJ2-1, with D possibly matching TRBD2 (6 bases). Deletions cut 5 bases from V and 8 bases from J, with 19 bases between. The CDR3 is made up of 15 amino acids. Germline V lookup: CDR1 MNHEY, CDR2 SVGEGT. As DNA, the CDR3 is TGTGCCAGCAGTAGACGTCGGGAGAGGGCGGATGAGCAGTTCTTC. Translating gives CASSRRRERADEQFF.

About this clonotype: Possible read error: a much larger clone is one base away. The V and J genes are TRBV7-9 and TRBJ2-2; TRBD1 matches 8 bases. Germline values: CDR1 SEHNR, CDR2 FQNEAQ (reference sequence). The CDR3 covers 16 residues. As DNA, the CDR3 is TGTGCCAGCAGCCCGGCAGGGGGCAGCGACACCGGGGAGCTGGTTTTT. This sequence encodes CASSPAGGSDTGELVF.

This clonotype was recorded at least ten times. This chain connects TRBV9 to TRBJ1-6; D is ambiguous. CDR3 length equals 15 residues. V shed 3 bases and J shed 7 bases, with 14 bases lying between them. Germline assignment: CDR1 SGDLS and CDR2 YYNGEE. The CDR3 loop reads CASSALGYENSPLHF. Written as DNA, the CDR3 is TGTGCCAGCAGCGCCCTAGGGTATGAGAATTCACCCCTCCACTTT.

With respect to this clonotype: This sequence may be a read error, since a much larger clone differs from it by one base. The chain combines TRBV7-2 with TRBJ1-4; D is uncertain. This CDR3 has 15 amino acids. V was shortened by 1 base and J by 10 bases, with 16 bases between the two germline ends. Per germline, CDR1 SGHTA and CDR2 FQGNSA. CDR3 amino acids: CASSLVAGEAGKLFF. The DNA of the CDR3 is TGTGCCAGCAGCTTAGTAGCCGGGGAGGCGGGAAAACTGTTTTTT.

In this sample, this clonotype turned up many times. V usage is TRBV6-5 and J usage is TRBJ2-3; 10 bases agree with TRBD2. V shed 0 bases and J 1 base; nucleotides not matched to a gene: 16. The germline CDR1 and CDR2 sequences are MNHEY and SVGAGI. This CDR3 has 21 residues. CDR3 loop: CASSYSMGVGLAGDRTDTQYF. The CDR3 nucleotides read TGTGCCAGCAGTTACTCGATGGGTGTGGGTCTAGCGGGAGATCGCACAGATACGCAGTATTTT.

This clonotype occurred many times. The rearrangement uses TRBV11-2 and TRBJ2-3, with 7 bases that match TRBD1. The CDR3 has 16 residues. The V gene end was trimmed by 5 bases and the J gene end by 10 bases; junction bases not matched to a gene: 18. Germline lookup yields CDR1 SGHAT and CDR2 FQNNGV. The CDR3 loop reads CASSPIKPGQRFPQYF. In DNA form, the CDR3 reads TGTGCCAGCAGCCCCATAAAACCGGGACAGAGGTTCCCGCAGTATTTT. Using reference TRBV11-2 and TRBJ2-3 for the parts outside the CDR3, the full variable domain is EAGVAQSPRYKIIEKRQSVAFWCNPISGHATLYWYQQILGQGPKLLIQFQNNGVVDDSQLPKDRFSAERLKGVDSTLKIQPAKLEDSAVYLCASSPIKPGQRFPQYFGPGTRLTVL.

The chain is built from TRBV28 and TRBJ1-5; maybe TRBD1 (6 bases). The CDR3 is made up of 15 amino acids. Germline CDR1 and CDR2: MDHEN and SYDVKM. Trimming removed 6 bases at V and 4 bases at J, with 16 bases between. CDR3 nucleotide sequence: TGTGCCAGCAGCCCAAGCGACAGGAGGAATCAGCCCCAGCATTTT. Encoded protein: CASSPSDRRNQPQHF.

This clonotype was recorded a few times. V usage is TRBV29-1 and J usage is TRBJ2-1; D is uncertain. CDR3 size: 13 residues. The germline V gene has CDR1 SQVTM and CDR2 ANQGSEA. The V and J ends lost 5 bases and 2 bases respectively, with 10 bases between them. Here the CDR3 DNA reads TGCAGCGTTTTTGTGGGTACCTACAATGAGCAGTTCTTC. Protein product: CSVFVGTYNEQFF.

This clonotype was detected many times. The CDR3 coding sequence is TGTGCCAGCAGTGAGTCCGGCAATCAGCCCCAGCATTTT. Its translation: CASSESGNQPQHF. The chain couples TRBV2 to TRBJ1-5; D is undetermined. Germline loops: CDR1 SNHLY, CDR2 FYNNEI. The CDR3 spans 13 residues. Trimming removed 3 bases at V and 2 bases at J, with 5 bases between.